This T cell receptor beta chain was recovered during a study of blood T cell repertoires in COVID-19. In the study overall: Acute-phase and convalescent COVID-19 samples originated in the United States, Italy and Spain. PBMCs, B-cell-depleted T cells, or T cells were the source of the cDNA or gDNA that made up the material.

How the authors handled the data: From reference gene primer amplification, estimates of nucleated cell counts were derived. The protocol was immunoSEQ multiplex PCR, while the TCRdb copy is restricted to in-frame clones and leaves out a portion. Clone size and the V and J calls come from that table; the DNA yielded D and trimming. The repertoire consists of some 40,000 clones, with roughly 71% occurring once and the leading ten covering 6.2%. This CDR3 is 15 amino acids long. CDR1 is SNHLY and CDR2 is FYNNEI in the germline V gene. Unmatched junction bases numbered 6, after V lost 5 bases and J lost 2 bases.

What was sequenced was peripheral blood. The origin of this receptor is a man aged 80 or over with acute or convalescent COVID-19. This chain links TRBV2 with TRBJ1-2; 9 bases align to TRBD1. In DNA form, the CDR3 reads TGTGCCAGCAGTCTGTATGGACAGGGGAACTATGGCTACACCTTC. Translation: CASSLYGQGNYGYTF.